The clone carrying this T cell receptor (beta chain) was recorded many times. This sample is part of a study of low-dose radiotherapy and immunotherapy resistance in tumors. The wider study: Intravenous ipilimumab 1 mg/kg every six weeks was given with nivolumab 240 mg every two weeks. Intravenous cyclophosphamide 200 mg/m2 was given every two weeks, one day before radiation and immunotherapy.

Time point described: before trial treatment. The donors, trial participants, received nivolumab, ipilimumab, aspirin, low-dose cyclophosphamide and low-dose radiotherapy. The authors ran 15 to 20 PCR cycles to amplify TCRs with a constant-region primer and V-primer adapter. TCRdb called the reads again in MiXCR, with one record for every CDR3 protein. Of tens of thousands of distinct CDR3 sequences in the sample, about 10% were seen once. This TCR was recovered from a female donor with ovarian cancer. The input for sequencing was PBMCs, taken before treatment.

CDR3: CASTPGGDTQYF. In nucleotides, the CDR3 is TGTGCCAGCACCCCCGGAGGGGATACGCAGTATTTT. The rearrangement joins TRBV6-8 to TRBJ2-3, with D tentatively TRBD2 (6 bases). Deletions cut 7 bases from V and 6 bases from J, with 11 bases between. Germline loops: CDR1 MNHGY, CDR2 SAAAGT. The CDR3 consists of 12 residues.